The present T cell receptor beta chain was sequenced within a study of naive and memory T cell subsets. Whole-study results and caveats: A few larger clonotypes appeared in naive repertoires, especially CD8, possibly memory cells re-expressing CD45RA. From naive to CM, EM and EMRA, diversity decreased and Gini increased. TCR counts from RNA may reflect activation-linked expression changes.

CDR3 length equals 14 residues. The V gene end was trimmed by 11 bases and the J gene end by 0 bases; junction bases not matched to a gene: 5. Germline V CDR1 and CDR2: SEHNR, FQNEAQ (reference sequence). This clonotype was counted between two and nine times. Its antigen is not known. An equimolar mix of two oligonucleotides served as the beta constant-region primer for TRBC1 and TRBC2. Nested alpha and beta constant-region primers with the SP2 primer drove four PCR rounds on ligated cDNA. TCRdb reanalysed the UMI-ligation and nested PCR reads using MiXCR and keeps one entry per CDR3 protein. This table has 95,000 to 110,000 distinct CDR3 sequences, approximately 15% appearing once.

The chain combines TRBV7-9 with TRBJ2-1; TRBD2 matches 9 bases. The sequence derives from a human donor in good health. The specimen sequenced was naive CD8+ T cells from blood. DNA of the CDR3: TGTGCCTGCCGTAGCGGGAGCTCCTACAATGAGCAGTTCTTC. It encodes CACRSGSSYNEQFF. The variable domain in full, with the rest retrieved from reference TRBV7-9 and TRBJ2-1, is DTGVSQNPRHKITKRGQNVTFRCDPISEHNRLYWYRQTLGQGPEFLTYFQNEAQLEKSRLLSDRFSAERPKGSFSTLEIQRTEQGDSAMYLCACRSGSSYNEQFFGPGTRLTVL.